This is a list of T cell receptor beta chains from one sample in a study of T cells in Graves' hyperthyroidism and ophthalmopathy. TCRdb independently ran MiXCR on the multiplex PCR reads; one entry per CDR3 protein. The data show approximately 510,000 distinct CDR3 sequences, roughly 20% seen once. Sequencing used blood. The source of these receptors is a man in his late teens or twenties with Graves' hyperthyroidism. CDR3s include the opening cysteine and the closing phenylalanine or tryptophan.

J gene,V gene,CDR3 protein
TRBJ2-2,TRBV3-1,CASSQDTGGVANTGELFF
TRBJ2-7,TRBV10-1,CASRSSGEQYF
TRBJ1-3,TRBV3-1,CASSQDAGTPGQSGNTIYF
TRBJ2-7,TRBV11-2,CASSSPGRGSHSYEQYF
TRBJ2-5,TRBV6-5,CASSYRDSYEETQYF
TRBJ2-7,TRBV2,CASSELGNPSYEQYF
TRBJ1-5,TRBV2,CASRGLGRGLSNQPQHF
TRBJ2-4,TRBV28,CASSQLGTSEAKNIQYF
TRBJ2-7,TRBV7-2,CASSLFGQGLYEQYF
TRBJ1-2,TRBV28,CASSFPPLETGYGYTF
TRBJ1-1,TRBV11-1,CASSPIAGQVGRLEAFF
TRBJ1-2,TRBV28,CASSSRPWGYGYTF
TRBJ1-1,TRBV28,CASSLRTAAEAFF
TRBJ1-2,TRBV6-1,CASRDRRDFYGYTF
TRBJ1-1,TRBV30,CAWNLPPGPGGTEAFF
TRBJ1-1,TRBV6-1,CASSEALGQGAEAFF
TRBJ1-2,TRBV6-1,CASRPTGFNYGYTF
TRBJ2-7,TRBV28,CASSSLGTGALPSYEQYF
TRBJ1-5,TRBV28,CASSLPGPGKPQHF
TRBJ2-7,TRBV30,CAWDVPGHGYEQYF
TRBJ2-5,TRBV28,CASGVGKTQYF
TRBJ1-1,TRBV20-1,CGLLDSRMNTEAFF
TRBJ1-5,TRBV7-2,CASSLGFGNQPQHF
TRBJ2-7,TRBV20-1,CSASRAGPTYEQYF
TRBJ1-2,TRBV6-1,CASSESGPRRGYTF
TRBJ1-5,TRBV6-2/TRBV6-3,CASTVLVRTVPFSNQPQHF
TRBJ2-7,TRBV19,CASSIGAGNEQYF
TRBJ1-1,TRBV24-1,CATSGGAATEAFF
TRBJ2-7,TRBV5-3,CASSPGTADYEQYF
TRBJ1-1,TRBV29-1,CSAKDAGNTEAFF
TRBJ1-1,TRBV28,CASSFQTTEAFF
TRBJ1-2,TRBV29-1,CSGVGGEGYTF
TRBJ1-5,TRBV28,CASSFKGAYQPQHF
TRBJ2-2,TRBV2,CASRPGQSNTGELFF
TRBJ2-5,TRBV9,CASSGLRTSGGAQETQYF
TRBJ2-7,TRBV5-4,CASSLQPTTEQYF
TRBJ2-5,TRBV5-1,CASSLGDSNTQYF
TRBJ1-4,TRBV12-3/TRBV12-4,CASSRMRAPNEKLFF
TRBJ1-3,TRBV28,CASSLLGTASGNTIYF
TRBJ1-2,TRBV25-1,CASSSKDRGGYGYTF
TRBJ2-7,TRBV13,CASSLAGAYEQYF
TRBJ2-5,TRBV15,CATSREHRGQGKETQYF
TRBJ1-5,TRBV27,CASSLSRGGANQPQHF
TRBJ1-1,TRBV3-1,CASSPNQGNTEAFF
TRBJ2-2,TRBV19,CASIRENTGELFF
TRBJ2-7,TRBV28,CASSKTGGAGEQYF
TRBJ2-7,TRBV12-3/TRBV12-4,CASRKATGGSYEQYF
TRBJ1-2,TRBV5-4,CASSSEDNYGYTF
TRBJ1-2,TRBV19,CASSPQDGLYGYTF
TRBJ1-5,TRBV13,CASSHGPNQPQHF
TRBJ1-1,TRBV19,CASSLPTGDRTNTEAFF
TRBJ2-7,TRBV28,CASSFQGGGIYEQYF
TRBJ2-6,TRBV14,CASSPRDRVPYSHSGANVLTF